One sample yielded the 11 T cell receptor beta chains listed below, sequenced in a study of siplizumab effects on memory and regulatory T cells. Some clones are missing from TCRdb's copy, which holds only in-frame ones; the method was immunoSEQ multiplex PCR. The table has some 100,000 clones, around 90% seen once. The source material was Tregs sorted from blood. The origin of the receptors is a human donor in good health.

The rearrangement joins TRBV6-1 to TRBJ1-5; D is uncertain. Germline loops: CDR1 MNHNS, CDR2 SASEGT. V shed 2 bases and J shed 3 bases, with 5 bases lying between them. CDR3 length equals 13 residues. The DNA of the CDR3 is TGTGCCAGCAGTGAATATTACAATCAGCCCCAGCATTTT. Translated, it gives CASSEYYNQPQHF.

The rearrangement links TRBV18 to TRBJ2-3; TRBD1 is a possible D gene (6 bases). This CDR3 is built from 13 residues. The ends were cut back, 5 bases at V and 2 bases at J, with 8 bases in the middle. CDR1 and CDR2 (germline): KGHSH, LQKENI. CDR3 sequence (DNA): TGTGCCAGCTCATGGGGGCTCACAGATACGCAGTATTTT. Translating gives CASSWGLTDTQYF.

The J gene is TRBJ2-3, the V gene TRBV15, with D hard to call. CDR1 is LNHNV, CDR2 YYDKDF, per germline (reference sequence). Deletions cut 0 bases from V and 3 bases from J, with 4 bases between. The CDR3 sequence is 13 residues long. The CDR3 bases are TGTGCCACCAGCAGAGAGCCGACAGATACGCAGTATTTT. Translation gives CATSREPTDTQYF.

This chain joins TRBV5-1 and TRBJ2-5; D is perhaps TRBD2 (6 bases). The J call may not be correct, given that the DNA end is closer to TRBJ2-7. The germline V gene has CDR1 SGHRS and CDR2 YFSETQ. This CDR3 is 14 amino acids long. As DNA, the CDR3 is TGCGCCAGCAGCTTGGACGGGAGCGGATACGAGCAGTACTTC. Residues: CASSLDGSGYEQYF.

The chain links TRBV6-1 to TRBJ1-2; D not certain. The CDR3 extends over 14 amino acids. The germline gives CDR1 MNHNS, CDR2 SASEGT. Trimming removed 5 bases at V and 4 bases at J, with 14 bases between. In DNA, the CDR3 is TGTGCCAGCAGTCAGACCGCCTCAACCTATGGCTACACCTTC. Translated: CASSQTASTYGYTF.

This chain uses TRBV7-2 with TRBJ2-3; D is ambiguous. V was clipped by 5 bases and J by 0 bases, with 9 bases between them. Germline assignment: CDR1 SGHTA and CDR2 FQGNSA. This CDR3 is built from 14 residues. The CDR3 DNA follows: TGTGCCAGCAGCCCCGGGCCTAGCACAGATACGCAGTATTTT. It is translated as CASSPGPSTDTQYF. The variable domain in full, completed from reference TRBV7-2 and TRBJ2-3, reads GAGVSQSPSNKVTEKGKDVELRCDPISGHTALYWYRQSLGQGLEFLIYFQGNSAPDKSGLPSDRFSAERTGGSVSTLTIQRTQQEDSAVYLCASSPGPSTDTQYFGPGTRLTVL.

The V and J genes are TRBV7-6 and TRBJ1-1; no definite D call. The germline V gene encodes CDR1 SGHVS and CDR2 FNYEAQ. Trimming stripped 6 bases from V and 2 bases from J, with 10 bases between. This CDR3 has 13 residues. The CDR3 here is CASRADSNTEAFF. In DNA form, the CDR3 reads TGTGCCAGCAGGGCTGACTCCAACACTGAAGCTTTCTTT.

The rearrangement uses TRBV11-2 and TRBJ2-5; unclear D gene. V dropped 6 bases and J dropped 5 bases, with 16 bases sitting between them. Germline V gives CDR1 SGHAT, CDR2 FQNNGV. CDR3 size: 14 residues. DNA of the CDR3: TGTGCCAGCAGTCCCCCCGCCATCGCGGAGACCCAGTACTTC. It yields the protein CASSPPAIAETQYF.

This rearrangement joins TRBV2 to TRBJ1-5; a possible D gene is TRBD1 (5 bases). CDR3 length equals 17 residues. Trimming cost V 0 bases and J 3 bases, with 15 bases left between them. The V gene's germline CDR1 is SNHLY and CDR2 FYNNEI. This CDR3 reads CASSEALSRQHNQPQHF. The DNA for the CDR3 is TGTGCCAGCAGTGAAGCTCTTAGTCGACAGCACAATCAGCCCCAGCATTTT.

The chain employs TRBV5-8 and TRBJ2-7; D remains unclear. Per germline, CDR1 SGHTS and CDR2 YDEGEE. There are 14 residues in the CDR3. Trimming removed 2 bases at V and 3 bases at J, with 12 bases between. CDR3 nucleotide sequence: TGTGCCAGCAGCTTACAACACCTCCTCTACGAGCAGTACTTC. Translation gives CASSLQHLLYEQYF.

A few counts support this clone. The genes are TRBV6-5 and TRBJ2-1; D may match TRBD1 or TRBD2 (6 bases each). Per the germline V gene, CDR1 is MNHEY and CDR2 is SVGAGI. CDR3 length: 14 amino acids. Deletions cut 0 bases from V and 14 bases from J, with 17 bases between. The CDR3: CASSYSDKGGREFF. The CDR3 region has the DNA TGTGCCAGCAGTTACTCGGATAAGGGGGGCAGAGAGTTCTTC.